The present entry profiles one TCR beta chain with its context. Its specificity is unknown. Next came a second PCR, run for about 7 to 12 cycles, which used a sample-barcoded 5' primer along with a J-beta primer mix. MiXCR was run by TCRdb on the 5' RACE reads, yielding one entry per CDR3 protein. This sample has 1.2 million to 1.5 million distinct CDR3 sequences, with about 40% found just once. The CDR3 consists of 14 residues. Trimming removed 2 bases at V and 4 bases at J, with 11 bases between. CDR1 MDHEN and CDR2 SYDVKM come from the germline V gene. These data belong to a study of blood T cells in healthy people across ages. The study, taken as a whole, reports: Per million T cells, the diversity of TCR beta decreased roughly linearly as age advanced.

The receptor was derived from a woman in her late teens or twenties in good health. Material: blood. V usage is TRBV28 and J usage is TRBJ1-2, with D perhaps matching TRBD1 (5 bases). The CDR3: CASSLDLGGYGYTF. The CDR3 DNA sequence: TGTGCCAGCAGTTTAGACCTGGGGGGCTATGGCTACACCTTC.